This T cell receptor (beta chain) was captured by sequencing in a study of glioma-infiltrating T cells after dendritic cell vaccination. Germline V gives CDR1 KGHSH, CDR2 LQKENI. The CDR3 sequence is 15 residues long. V was pared by 2 bases and J by 7 bases, with 4 bases of the junction left unmatched. Assay used: immunoSEQ multiplex PCR; TCRdb lists only in-frame clones, some missing. The profile shows about 95,000 clones, more than 75% of them singletons. This TCR was recovered from a human donor with glioblastoma. Sequenced here: blood, sampled before dendritic cell vaccination. This chain uses TRBV18 with TRBJ1-4; TRBD1 aligns across 10 bases. The CDR3 region is CASSPGQGGPEKLFF. CDR3 nucleotides: TGTGCCAGCTCACCAGGACAGGGGGGCCCTGAAAAACTGTTTTTT.